These T cell receptor beta chains were read from a single sample in a study of identifying expanded T cells in peripheral blood. The method was immunoSEQ multiplex PCR; TCRdb's version includes in-frame clones alone and lacks a portion of them. The repertoire consists of tens of thousands of clones, with under 85% occurring once and the leading ten covering about a fifth. The sample consisted of blood. Receptors were obtained from a person between 18 and 75 years old in good health. CDR3s include the opening cysteine and the closing phenylalanine or tryptophan. Fields, in order: J gene, V gene, D gene, clone size, CDR3 DNA, CDR3 protein. D genes are given only for firm matches. Expanded clones are given a class, and other clones once, few, many or no size at all.

>TRBJ1-5|TRBV19|NA|NA
TGTGCCAGTACTCCTCCCATGGGGCGAAATCAGCCCCAGCATTTT
CASTPPMGRNQPQHF
>TRBJ1-1|TRBV6-6|NA|NA
TGTGCCAGCACCAACACCGGGAACACTGAAGCTTTCTTT
CASTNTGNTEAFF
>TRBJ1-2|TRBV7-9|NA|NA
TGTGCCAGCAGCTTAGGGCCAAACTATGGCTACACCTTC
CASSLGPNYGYTF
>TRBJ2-2|TRBV7-2|TRBD2|NA
TGTGCCAGCAGCTTAGCGACGGGAGGCACCGGGGAGCTGTTTTTT
CASSLATGGTGELFF
>TRBJ2-3|TRBV14|TRBD2|NA
TGTGCCAGCCGTCAAGGCGGGGGGGGCACAGATACGCAGTATTTT
CASRQGGGGTDTQYF
>TRBJ2-1|TRBV11-2|NA|NA
TGTGCCAGCAGCGCGGACTTTTCCAATGAGCAGTTCTTC
CASSADFSNEQFF
>TRBJ2-3|TRBV11-2|TRBD1|NA
TGTGCCAGCAGCAAGGGGACAGGGAAGTACACAGATACGCAGTATTTT
CASSKGTGKYTDTQYF
>TRBJ2-7|TRBV19|NA|NA
TGTGCCAGTAGTATGACGGGAACCTACGAGCAGTACTTC
CASSMTGTYEQYF
>TRBJ2-2|TRBV6-1|NA|NA
TGTGCCAGCAGTCCAGGGGCGGGCACCGGGGAGCTGTTTTTT
CASSPGAGTGELFF
>TRBJ1-3|TRBV7-2|TRBD1|NA
TGTGCCAGCAGGGGGGGGACAGGATCTGCTGGAAACACCATATATTTT
CASRGGTGSAGNTIYF
>TRBJ1-3|TRBV19|NA|NA
TGTGCCAGTAGCCGGCTAGGGCAGATCTCTGGAAACACCATATATTTT
CASSRLGQISGNTIYF
>TRBJ2-7|TRBV16|NA|NA
TGTGCCAGCAGCCAATCTTCAGTGGGCGGTTACGAGCAGTACTTC
CASSQSSVGGYEQYF
>TRBJ2-2|TRBV5-1|TRBD2|NA
TGCGCCAGCAGCGGATTAGCGGGGTCCAAGGCCGGGGAGCTGTTTTTT
CASSGLAGSKAGELFF
>TRBJ2-7|TRBV11-3|NA|NA
TGTGCCAGCAGCTTGGAGGCCCGGGACACCATCGCCTACGAGCAGTACTTC
CASSLEARDTIAYEQYF
>TRBJ1-1|TRBV5-1|TRBD1|few
TGCGCCAGCAGCGCATCTACAGGGGTGGCTTTCTTT
CASSASTGVAFF
>TRBJ2-5|TRBV5-6|TRBD2|few
TGTGCCAGCAGCTTAAGGGCGGGGGTTCAAGAGACCCAGTACTTC
CASSLRAGVQETQYF
>TRBJ2-5|TRBV7-2|TRBD2|once
TGTGCCAGCAGCACCGGGACTAGCGGGGTCCGAGAGACCCAGTACTTC
CASSTGTSGVRETQYF
>TRBJ1-2|TRBV29-1|NA|NA
TGCAGCATATTAGGGGGGGGTGGCTACACCTTC
CSILGGGGYTF
>TRBJ2-1|TRBV25-1|TRBD2|NA
TGTGCCAGCAGGACTAGCGGGGGGGACAATGAGCAGTTCTTC
CASRTSGGDNEQFF
>TRBJ1-5|TRBV29-1|NA|NA
TGCAGCGTGTCCGCAGGGCTCGATCAGCCCCAGCATTTT
CSVSAGLDQPQHF
>TRBJ1-3|TRBV6-5|NA|NA
TGTGCCAGCATCGGGGCAGGGCTCTCTGGAAACACCATATATTTT
CASIGAGLSGNTIYF
>TRBJ1-4|TRBV5-1|NA|NA
TGCGCCAGCAGCTTGTCTACCGGAGGCGAAAAACTGTTTTTT
CASSLSTGGEKLFF
>TRBJ2-1|TRBV7-6|NA|NA
TGTGCCAGCAGCTTAGAGGCGGCCGGTAGCTATGAGCAGTTCTTC
CASSLEAAGSYEQFF
>TRBJ2-5|TRBV5-1|NA|NA
TGCGCCAGCAGCTTGGCGGTGGGTCCTCAAGAGACCCAGTACTTC
CASSLAVGPQETQYF
>TRBJ2-3|TRBV30|NA|NA
TGTGCCTGGAGTGGGGGGAGTGGGACAGATACGCAGTATTTT
CAWSGGSGTDTQYF
>TRBJ2-5|TRBV6-1|NA|once
TGTGCCAGCAGTCGGGACCGGCGCGAGACCCAGTACTTC
CASSRDRRETQYF
>TRBJ2-3|TRBV7-9|TRBD2|NA
TGTGCCAGCAGCGCCGGACTAGCGGGGGGTGGGGATACGCAGTATTTT
CASSAGLAGGGDTQYF
>TRBJ2-1|TRBV5-1|TRBD2|NA
TGCGCCAGCAGTTCCCTTAGCGGGGAGTCCTACAATGAGCAGTTCTTC
CASSSLSGESYNEQFF
>TRBJ1-2|TRBV18|NA|NA
TGTGCCAGCTCACCACCGAATTGGGCGACAGCTAACTATGGCTACACCTTC
CASSPPNWATANYGYTF